The 5 T cell receptor beta chains below come from one sample, sequenced in a study of breast tumors, draining lymph nodes, adjacent tissues. Axillary draining lymph nodes of breast cancer patients supplied the node samples. TCRdb used MiXCR to reprocess the multiplex PCR reads, holding one entry per CDR3 protein. Found here are 100,000 or so distinct CDR3 sequences, 21% of them singletons; the top ten hold approximately 1.3%. Sequenced sample: axillary lymph node tissue. The receptors stem from a female donor with breast cancer. Some clones in this sample may be carry-over from other donors' samples.

This clonotype was counted at least ten times. The genes are TRBV5-1 and TRBJ1-2; D gene unclear. Trimming cost V 4 bases and J 6 bases, with 10 bases left between them. The CDR3 runs to 12 residues. The germline V gene has CDR1 SGHRS and CDR2 YFSETQ. The CDR3, as DNA: TGCGCCAGCAGCGGACGATGGGATGGCTACACCTTC. Amino acid sequence: CASSGRWDGYTF.

This clonotype has a count of ten or more. The chain links TRBV19 to TRBJ1-5, with D possibly being TRBD1 (6 bases). The V and J ends lost 5 bases and 2 bases respectively, with 13 bases between them. Looked up from germline, CDR1 is LNHDA and CDR2 is SQIVND (reference sequence). This CDR3 region has 15 residues. The CDR3, as DNA: TGTGCCAGTAGTCGTCCCGGGGGCGGCAATCAGCCCCAGCATTTT. Its protein product is CASSRPGGGNQPQHF.

This clonotype was picked up many times. The CDR3 loop is CASIPDSYGYTF. CDR3 nucleotide sequence: TGTGCCAGCATTCCCGACAGCTATGGCTACACCTTC. This chain connects TRBV25-1 to TRBJ1-2; a weak D match, TRBD1 (5 bases). The CDR3 is made up of 12 amino acids. Germline CDR1 is MGHDK and CDR2 is SYGVNS. Trimming took off 7 bases at V and 4 bases at J, with 10 bases between the two ends.

The chain employs TRBV16 and TRBJ2-4, with D perhaps TRBD1 or TRBD2 (5 bases each). With 4 bases removed from V and 15 bases from J, the gap between germline ends came to 22 bases. The CDR3 sequence is 14 residues long. Looked up from germline, CDR1 is KGHSY and CDR2 is FQNENV. The CDR3 region is CASSPSSPGPHWYF. CDR3 coding DNA: TGTGCCAGCAGCCCATCTAGTCCGGGACCCCACTGGTACTTC.

This clonotype was counted at least ten times. Written as DNA, the CDR3 is TGCGCCAGCAGCCAAGTTGGGGGTGGCGAGCAGTACTTC. This translates into CASSQVGGGEQYF. This chain links TRBV4-1 with TRBJ2-7; D is perhaps TRBD1 or TRBD2 (5 bases each). Germline lookup yields CDR1 MGHRA and CDR2 YSYEKL. The CDR3 loop spans 13 amino acids. Trimming took 1 base from V and 6 from J, leaving 10 bases between them.